The rows below give T cell receptor beta chains drawn from one sample of a study of cytomegalovirus exposure and HLA in healthy donors. Assay: immunoSEQ multiplex PCR; the TCRdb copy retains only in-frame clones and omits some. The sample has 130,000 or so clones, 84% seen once. Sequenced input: PBMCs. The receptors were gathered from a woman aged 18-29 years in good health and CMV-seropositive. CDR3s include the opening cysteine and the closing phenylalanine or tryptophan. D genes are given only for firm matches. Not all rows give a size; the values are once, few, many and, for expanded clones, a class.

TRBV11-1	TRBJ2-3	-	-	CASSFEGGNTDTQYF	TGTGCCAGCAGCTTTGAGGGGGGGAACACAGATACGCAGTATTTT
TRBV6-5	TRBJ1-2	-	-	CASSSSQPGANYGYTF	TGTGCCAGCAGTTCGAGTCAGCCCGGAGCTAACTATGGCTACACCTTC
TRBV4-1	TRBJ1-1	-	-	CASSPYGFEAFF	TGCGCCAGCAGCCCCTACGGGTTCGAAGCTTTCTTT
TRBV4-2	TRBJ2-5	TRBD2	-	CASSQETGGGQETQYF	TGTGCCAGCAGCCAAGAAACGGGGGGGGGACAAGAGACCCAGTACTTC
TRBV29-1	TRBJ2-3	TRBD2	-	CSVDPGPSAGLTDTQYF	TGCAGCGTTGACCCCGGGCCGTCAGCGGGACTCACAGATACGCAGTATTTT
TRBV30	TRBJ2-3	-	-	CAWSRTDRNVVDTQYF	TGTGCCTGGAGTAGGACAGATCGTAACGTAGTGGATACGCAGTATTTT
TRBV28	TRBJ2-1	-	-	CASSLTDYSYNEQFF	TGTGCCAGCAGTTTGACGGACTACTCCTACAATGAGCAGTTCTTC
TRBV29-1	TRBJ1-2	TRBD1	-	CSVETGTYGYTF	TGCAGCGTTGAGACAGGGACCTATGGCTACACCTTC
TRBV6-5	TRBJ2-7	TRBD1	few	CASSPGTVYEQYF	TGTGCCAGCAGTCCCGGGACAGTCTACGAGCAGTACTTC
TRBV4-2	TRBJ2-7	-	-	CASSQGGDEQYF	TGTGCCAGCAGCCAAGGGGGGGACGAGCAGTACTTC
TRBV5-8	TRBJ2-4	TRBD1	-	CASSLSGGRNIQYF	TGTGCCAGCAGCTTGTCAGGGGGTAGGAACATTCAGTACTTC
TRBV7-9	TRBJ2-7	-	once	CASSLVRTEDEQYF	TGTGCCAGCAGCTTAGTGAGGACAGAGGACGAGCAGTACTTC
TRBV7-9	TRBJ2-3	TRBD1	-	CSSSFPTGTGRTDTQYF	TGTTCCAGCAGCTTCCCCACCGGGACAGGGCGGACAGATACGCAGTATTTT
TRBV4-1	TRBJ2-7	-	once	CASSPRHPGYEQYF	TGCGCCAGCAGCCCGCGCCACCCCGGCTACGAGCAGTACTTC
TRBV19	TRBJ2-2	-	-	CASSVRAVTGELFF	TGTGCCAGTAGTGTGAGGGCCGTCACCGGGGAGCTGTTTTTT
TRBV5-1	TRBJ1-1	-	few	CAKNSYRVTEAFF	TGCGCCAAAAATAGTTACAGGGTCACTGAAGCTTTCTTT
TRBV11-3	TRBJ2-7	TRBD1	once	CASSAGQGDYEQYF	TGTGCCAGCAGCGCCGGACAGGGGGACTACGAGCAGTACTTC
TRBV6-5	TRBJ1-1	-	-	CASRRGVRTEAFF	TGTGCCAGCCGCAGGGGCGTGAGGACTGAAGCTTTCTTT
TRBV6-1	TRBJ2-7	-	-	CASSETRDRIYEQYF	TGTGCCAGCAGTGAAACCCGGGATAGAATTTACGAGCAGTACTTC
TRBV5-1	TRBJ2-5	TRBD2	-	CASSSERGGLETQYF	TGCGCCAGCAGCTCCGAGCGGGGGGGCCTTGAGACCCAGTACTTC
TRBV6-5	TRBJ2-7	TRBD2	-	CASSSPSGGREQYF	TGTGCCAGCAGTTCCCCCTCGGGGGGGCGCGAGCAGTACTTC
TRBV6-5	TRBJ2-3	TRBD1	-	CAAPPQGQGLDTQYF	TGTGCCGCCCCCCCCCAGGGACAGGGGCTAGATACGCAGTATTTT
TRBV7-3	TRBJ2-7	-	-	CASSPGGTYEQYF	TGTGCCAGCAGCCCCGGCGGAACCTACGAGCAGTACTTC
TRBV5-1	TRBJ1-1	TRBD1	few	CASSSGQGSGTEAFF	TGCGCCAGCAGCTCAGGACAGGGGTCCGGTACTGAAGCTTTCTTT
TRBV9	TRBJ2-2	TRBD2	few	CASSVRLAATGELFF	TGTGCCAGCAGCGTACGACTAGCGGCCACCGGGGAGCTGTTTTTT
TRBV18	TRBJ1-5	-	few	CASSQGEGEKPQHF	TGTGCCAGCTCACAGGGGGAGGGCGAAAAGCCCCAGCATTTT
TRBV27	TRBJ2-5	TRBD2	-	CASSLGSGGTQYF	TGTGCCAGCAGTTTGGGTAGCGGGGGAACCCAGTACTTC
TRBV6-5	TRBJ2-7	-	once	CASTNAGSYEQYF	TGTGCCAGCACCAACGCGGGGTCCTACGAGCAGTACTTC
TRBV5-4	TRBJ2-5	TRBD2	-	CASSQGGGPRETQYF	TGTGCCAGCAGCCAGGGCGGGGGACCGAGGGAGACCCAGTACTTC
TRBV6-6	TRBJ2-5	-	-	CASSYSDSETQYF	TGTGCCAGCAGTTACTCCGACTCGGAGACCCAGTACTTC
TRBV5-4	TRBJ2-1	TRBD1	once	CASSGGQGSNEQFF	TGTGCCAGCAGCGGGGGACAGGGAAGCAATGAGCAGTTCTTC
TRBV7-9	TRBJ1-5	TRBD1	-	CASSLAKMGQAINQPQHF	TGTGCCAGCAGCCTAGCGAAAATGGGACAGGCGATCAATCAGCCCCAGCATTTT
TRBV6-5	TRBJ1-1	TRBD1	-	CASSYSGQGGTEAFF	TGTGCCAGCAGTTACTCGGGACAGGGGGGTACTGAAGCTTTCTTT
TRBV4-1	TRBJ2-3	TRBD2	once	CASSQEGAGRTDTQYF	TGCGCCAGCAGCCAAGAGGGAGCGGGGCGCACAGATACGCAGTATTTT